What follows describes a single T cell receptor beta chain. The source of the sample is a study of blood T cell repertoires in COVID-19. As processed by the authors: Reference gene primer amplification gave nucleated cell count estimates. The repertoire was sequenced with immunoSEQ multiplex PCR; TCRdb's copy has only in-frame clones and lacks some. The V and J calls and clone size were taken over from that table, and D and trimming were inferred from the DNA. This table has almost 250,000 clones, around nine tenths appearing once. Cohort allocation depended upon clinical history that participants reported. V was cut by 7 bases and J by 0 bases, with 14 bases left in between. There are 15 residues in the CDR3. CDR1 and CDR2 (germline): LNHDA, SQIVND (reference sequence).

The sequencing sample was made of PBMCs or T cells enriched from blood (not recorded which). The TCR comes from a woman between 45 and 65 years old who had recovered from COVID-19. The rearrangement joins TRBV19 to TRBJ2-3, with a possible D match to TRBD1 (6 bases). The CDR3 DNA follows: TGTGCCAGTACGGACAGACGATCTAGCACAGATACGCAGTATTTT. This codes for CASTDRRSSTDTQYF.